Sequencing of this T cell receptor (beta chain) was carried out in a study of blood T cell repertoires in COVID-19. Per the germline V gene, CDR1 is SGHAT and CDR2 is FQNNGV. This CDR3 is 14 amino acids long. Deletions cut 1 base from V and 4 bases from J, with 8 bases between. TCRdb's table, derived via immunoSEQ multiplex PCR, lists solely in-frame clones and lacks some. The table records a few hundred thousand clones, almost 90% of them present only once. This TCR was recovered from a woman under 30 with acute COVID-19. The sequencing input was PBMCs or T cells enriched from blood (not recorded which). The genes are TRBV11-2 and TRBJ2-1; D call uncertain. The CDR3 is CASSLAGTYNEQFF. The DNA for the CDR3 is TGTGCCAGCAGCTTAGCGGGTACTTACAATGAGCAGTTCTTC.